The 27 T cell receptor beta chains presented below share a single source sample, sequenced in a study of shared clonotypes between healthy human individuals. Assay: immunoSEQ multiplex PCR; the TCRdb copy retains only in-frame clones and omits some. Of some 630,000 clones in the sample, more than 70% were seen once. Material for sequencing was memory CD4+ T cells sorted from blood. The subset denotes: CD45RA-negative fraction. The receptors originated from a woman aged 25 to 39 in good health.

The chain carries TRBV27 and TRBJ2-6, with 7 positions matching TRBD1. Unmatched junction bases numbered 12, after V lost 6 bases and J lost 4 bases. The CDR3 has 17 amino acids. Germline CDR1 reads MNHEY; CDR2 reads SMNVEV (reference sequence). CDR3 protein: CASSNRGAGAGANVLTF. Written as DNA, the CDR3 is TGTGCCAGCAGCAACAGGGGCGCGGGCGCGGGGGCCAACGTCCTGACTTTC.

This clone was observed a few times. One junction end does not reproduce the germline sequence, and a read error may be involved. The CDR3 DNA follows: TGTGCCAGCACTTTAGGACAGAGCACAGATACGCAGTATTTT. Translated: CASTLGQSTDTQYF. The V call is TRBV28, the J call TRBJ2-3; D is possibly TRBD1 (6 bases). CDR3 size: 14 residues. Germline loops: CDR1 MDHEN, CDR2 SYDVKM.

This sequence joins TRBV4-2 and TRBJ2-7; TRBD2 is a possible D gene (6 bases). The CDR3 extends over 15 amino acids. Germline loops: CDR1 LGHNA, CDR2 YNFKEQ. Trimming removed 3 bases at V and 6 bases at J, with 18 bases between. CDR3 coding DNA: TGTGCCAGCAGCCAGAATCCGGGAGTAATAACCGAGCAGTACTTC. Translation gives CASSQNPGVITEQYF.

The chain is built from TRBV29-1 and TRBJ2-1; D might be TRBD2 (5 bases). The V end was cut by 1 base, the J end by 7 bases, with 11 bases between. The germline gives CDR1 SQVTM, CDR2 ANQGSEA. The CDR3 runs to 13 residues. DNA of the CDR3: TGCAGCGTTGAAGGTGGGAGCAGGAATGAGCAGTTCTTC. It encodes CSVEGGSRNEQFF.

This clone was detected ten times or more. The chain joins TRBV16 to TRBJ1-3; D is perhaps TRBD1 (6 bases). CDR3 length: 15 amino acids. Per germline, CDR1 KGHSY and CDR2 FQNENV. The V end lost 2 bases, the J end lost 0 bases, and 8 bases lay between the germline ends. The CDR3 loop is CASSQRGDSGNTIYF. DNA for the CDR3: TGTGCCAGCAGCCAAAGGGGGGACTCTGGAAACACCATATATTTT.

The V and J genes are TRBV19 and TRBJ1-5, with D possibly matching TRBD1 (6 bases). Trimming took 7 bases from V and 9 from J, leaving 25 bases between them. From germline, CDR1 is LNHDA and CDR2 SQIVND (reference sequence). The CDR3 length is 16 residues. As DNA, the CDR3 is TGTGCCAGTATTGAGATGGGGGCTCCCCACCAGCGGCCCCAGCATTTT. Its protein is CASIEMGAPHQRPQHF.

This chain uses TRBV4-1 with TRBJ2-1, with 7 bases aligning to TRBD2. The CDR3 consists of 20 residues. The V and J ends lost 1 base and 6 bases, in that order; junction bases with no gene match: 21. The V gene's germline CDR1 is MGHRA and CDR2 YSYEKL. CDR3 sequence (DNA): TGCGCCAGCAGCCAAGTCTCACACGGTTTTTGGGGGAGGGATCCCAATGAGCAGTTCTTC. Protein: CASSQVSHGFWGRDPNEQFF.

This clone was recorded a few times. This chain uses TRBV7-8 with TRBJ1-1, with unresolved D. The V and J ends lost 5 bases and 2 bases respectively, with 12 bases between them. CDR1 SGHVS and CDR2 FQNEAQ come from the germline V gene. The CDR3 totals 14 residues. The DNA of the CDR3 is TGTGCCAGCAGCCATGAATGGGGAAACACTGAAGCTTTCTTT. The encoded protein is CASSHEWGNTEAFF.

The genes are TRBV10-1 and TRBJ2-2; D uncertain. From germline, CDR1 is WNHNN and CDR2 SYGVQD (reference sequence). The CDR3 contains 12 residues. Trimming removed 4 bases at V and 7 bases at J, with 7 bases between. The CDR3: CASSGNGGELFF. CDR3 DNA sequence: TGCGCCAGCAGTGGAAACGGCGGGGAGCTGTTTTTT.

About this clone itself: Other DNA sequences in this sample translate to the same CDR3. The chain links TRBV28 to TRBJ1-5; possibly TRBD1 for D (6 bases). CDR1 and CDR2 from the germline V gene are MDHEN and SYDVKM. The CDR3 length is 15 residues. V lost 2 bases, J lost 2 bases, and 10 bases lay in between. CDR3: CASSLAGARNQPQHF. Written as DNA, the CDR3 is TGTGCCAGCAGTTTAGCAGGGGCTCGCAATCAGCCCCAGCATTTT.

This sequence joins TRBV28 and TRBJ1-4, with unresolved D. V was trimmed by 1 base and J by 4 bases, leaving 4 bases between them. Per the germline V gene, CDR1 is MDHEN and CDR2 is SYDVKM. There are 13 residues in the CDR3. DNA for the CDR3: TGTGCCAGCAGTTTATACGGTAATGAAAAACTGTTTTTT. This translates into CASSLYGNEKLFF.

The V and J genes are TRBV5-1 and TRBJ2-3, with 15 bases fitting TRBD2. Per germline, CDR1 SGHRS and CDR2 YFSETQ. V lost 4 bases, J lost 2 bases, and 5 bases stayed unmatched. This CDR3 comprises 17 residues. Written as DNA, the CDR3 is TGCGCCAGCAGCCCCGGACTAGCGGGAGGGACCACAGATACGCAGTATTTT. Encoded protein: CASSPGLAGGTTDTQYF. Based on the CDR3 plus reference TRBV5-1 and TRBJ2-3, the full variable domain is KAGVTQTPRYLIKTRGQQVTLSCSPISGHRSVSWYQQTPGQGLQFLFEYFSETQRNKGNFPGRFSGRQFSNSRSEMNVSTLELGDSALYLCASSPGLAGGTTDTQYFGPGTRLTVL.

This clone was picked up a small number of times. The chain combines TRBV5-1 with TRBJ2-6, with TRBD1 as a possible D gene (6 bases). Germline V gives CDR1 SGHRS, CDR2 YFSETQ. The V and J ends lost 4 bases and 0 bases respectively, with 11 bases between them. The CDR3 is 16 residues long. CDR3 bases: TGCGCCAGCAGCAGTTGGGGGCTCTCTGGGGCCAACGTCCTGACTTTC. This translates into CASSSWGLSGANVLTF.

The rearrangement joins TRBV19 to TRBJ1-5; TRBD1 is a possible D gene (5 bases). V lost 0 bases, J lost 8 bases, and 11 bases lay in between. Germline V CDR1 and CDR2: LNHDA, SQIVND (reference sequence). The CDR3 loop spans 14 amino acids. The CDR3 coding sequence is TGTGCCAGTAGTATAGAGGCGGGAGGGGAGCCCCAGCATTTT. Its protein is CASSIEAGGEPQHF. Drawing the rest from reference TRBV19 and TRBJ1-5, the complete variable domain is DGGITQSPKYLFRKEGQNVTLSCEQNLNHDAMYWYRQDPGQGLRLIYYSQIVNDFQKGDIAEGYSVSREKKESFPLTVTSAQKNPTAFYLCASSIEAGGEPQHFGDGTRLSIL.

The chain carries TRBV5-1 and TRBJ2-4; 7 nucleotides align to TRBD1. Germline CDR1 reads SGHRS; CDR2 reads YFSETQ. The CDR3 sequence is 13 residues long. The V segment lost 5 bases and the J segment 7 bases; nucleotides outside the gene matches: 6. The CDR3 nucleotides are TGCGCCAGCAGTACACAGGGGATTAACATTCAGTACTTC. Translated: CASSTQGINIQYF.

J is TRBJ2-7 and V is TRBV4-1, with TRBD2 matching over 9 bases. V trimming: 1 base; J trimming: 4 bases; junction bases outside the gene matches: 8. Germline lookup yields CDR1 MGHRA and CDR2 YSYEKL. The CDR3 has 16 amino acids. This CDR3 reads CASSQGGGRAQYEQYF. CDR3 bases: TGCGCCAGCAGCCAAGGGGGCGGGAGGGCCCAGTACGAGCAGTACTTC.

About this clone: Germline is not matched at one junction end, which may reflect a read error. The chain uses TRBV6-5 and TRBJ2-1; D remains ambiguous. This CDR3 region has 15 residues. The germline V gene encodes CDR1 MNHEY and CDR2 SVGAGI. CDR3 protein: CASSPITPQYNERFF. In DNA form, the CDR3 reads TGTGCCAGCAGTCCCATCACTCCACAGTACAATGAGCGGTTCTTC.

This chain joins TRBV28 and TRBJ2-7; D not resolved. V was cut by 8 bases and J by 2 bases, with 13 bases left in between. The CDR3 consists of 13 residues. Germline lookup yields CDR1 MDHEN and CDR2 SYDVKM. The CDR3 nucleotides are TGTGCCAGCGAAGAGAGGTCCGCCTACGAGCAGTACTTC. Translated: CASEERSAYEQYF.

This clone showed up just a few times. This sample also contains other DNA sequences that code for the same CDR3. The gene calls are TRBV18 and TRBJ1-2; no clear D gene. V was pared by 2 bases and J by 2 bases, with 6 bases between. CDR3 length: 13 residues. Germline V CDR1 and CDR2: KGHSH, LQKENI. CDR3 bases: TGTGCCAGCTCACCAGGTCCCAACTATGGCTACACCTTC. This codes for CASSPGPNYGYTF.

The chain has TRBV28 and TRBJ2-1; perhaps TRBD2 as D (5 bases). CDR3 length equals 16 residues. Between the trimmed V and J ends, which lost 2 bases and 2 bases, there was a span of 13 bases. CDR1 and CDR2 from the germline V gene are MDHEN and SYDVKM. The CDR3 protein is CASSLRGSKPYNEQFF. CDR3 DNA: TGTGCCAGCAGTTTAAGAGGGAGCAAACCCTACAATGAGCAGTTCTTC.

This clone was observed a few times. The chain uses TRBV19 and TRBJ2-3, with a weak D call TRBD1 (5 bases). V was clipped by 7 bases and J by 1 base, with 6 bases between them. CDR3 size: 12 residues. Germline V gene data show CDR1 as LNHDA and CDR2 as SQIVND (reference sequence). The CDR3 DNA sequence: TGTGCCAGTAAGACAGGCACAGATACGCAGTATTTT. This translates into CASKTGTDTQYF.

This chain connects TRBV9 to TRBJ2-3, with D possibly matching TRBD2 (6 bases). Trimming removed 1 base at V and 0 bases at J, with 12 bases between. CDR1 SGDLS and CDR2 YYNGEE come from the germline V gene. The CDR3 contains 16 residues. Here the CDR3 DNA reads TGTGCCAGCAGCGTATCGGGGGATACTAGCACAGATACGCAGTATTTT. Its protein product is CASSVSGDTSTDTQYF.

The CDR3 bases are TGTGCCAGCAGCCTTCAGGGGGCGGCTGGCTACACCTTC. This codes for CASSLQGAAGYTF. The chain has TRBV16 and TRBJ1-2; 8 bases agree with TRBD1. Trimming removed 4 bases from V and 7 bases from J; junction bases left unmatched: 5. The germline CDR1 and CDR2 sequences are KGHSY and FQNENV. This CDR3 spans 13 amino acids.

Regarding this clone: A read error may be the cause here, since a much bigger clone is one base away. The chain couples TRBV28 to TRBJ2-7, with 9 positions matching TRBD1. The CDR3 loop spans 15 amino acids. CDR1 and CDR2 from the germline V gene are MDHEN and SYDVKM. The V and J ends lost 4 bases and 2 bases, in that order; junction bases with no gene match: 6. CDR3 sequence reads: CASSSPGTGTYEQYF. The CDR3 DNA sequence: TGTGCCAGCAGTTCCCCCGGGACAGGGACCTACGAGCAGTACTTC.

V is TRBV29-1 and J is TRBJ2-5; TRBD2 matches 13 bases. Trimming took 3 bases from V and 5 from J; bases not matched to a gene: 6. Per the germline V gene, CDR1 is SQVTM and CDR2 is ANQGSEA. This CDR3 has 15 residues. CDR3 in amino acids: CSVDPRLAGGETQYF. CDR3 nucleotides: TGCAGCGTTGACCCCCGACTAGCGGGAGGTGAGACCCAGTACTTC.

As to this clone: At one of its ends the junction is not consistent with the germline gene, which may arise from a read error. The chain couples TRBV2 to TRBJ2-7; 11 bases fit TRBD2. CDR1 and CDR2 (germline): SNHLY, FYNNEI. The CDR3 is 18 residues long. CDR3 residues: CANSEILAGGVWDNEQYF. CDR3 coding DNA: TGTGCCAACAGTGAAATTCTAGCGGGAGGCGTTTGGGATAACGAGCAGTACTTC.

This clone was seen only once. The chain combines TRBV7-8 with TRBJ2-2, with D perhaps assigned TRBD1 or TRBD2 (5 bases each). The CDR3 has 15 residues. Trimming took off 5 bases at V and 1 base at J, with 11 bases between the two ends. Germline V CDR1 and CDR2: SGHVS, FQNEAQ. The CDR3: CASSPEGMNTGELFF. The CDR3 DNA is TGTGCCAGCAGCCCTGAGGGGATGAACACCGGGGAGCTGTTTTTT.